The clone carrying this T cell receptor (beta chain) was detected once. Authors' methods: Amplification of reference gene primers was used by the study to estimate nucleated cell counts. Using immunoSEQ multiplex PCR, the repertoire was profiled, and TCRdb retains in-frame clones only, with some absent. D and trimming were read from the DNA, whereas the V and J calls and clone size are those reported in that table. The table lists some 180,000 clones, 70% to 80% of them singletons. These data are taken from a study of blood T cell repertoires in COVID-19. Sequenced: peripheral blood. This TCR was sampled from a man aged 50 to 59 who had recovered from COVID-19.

CDR3 DNA: TGTGCCAGCAGTTATAGTAATTCACCCCTCCACTTT. The encoded protein is CASSYSNSPLHF. The chain is built from TRBV7-9 and TRBJ1-6; D ambiguous. Germline lookup yields CDR1 SEHNR and CDR2 FQNEAQ (reference sequence). V dropped 6 bases and J dropped 6 bases, with 6 bases sitting between them. The length of the CDR3 is 12 residues.